This TCR beta chain was captured in a study of T-cell reconstitution after alpha-beta-depleted transplantation in children. Library preparation (for TCRbeta) was performed with unique molecular identifiers. TCRdb called the PCR reads again in MiXCR, with one record for every CDR3 protein. The profile covers nearly 550,000 distinct CDR3 sequences, with roughly 18% appearing a single time and roughly 3.3% taken by the ten largest. Sequenced material: PBMCs from the stem cell graft donor, taken from the stem cell graft. The clonotype originates from a human donor who donated a stem cell graft to a child with acute lymphoblastic leukemia.

This chain's CDR3 is CAISGSPSRDWREQYF. Here the CDR3 DNA reads TGTGCCATCAGTGGGAGCCCCAGCAGGGATTGGCGCGAGCAGTACTTC. The chain joins TRBV10-3 to TRBJ2-7; D might be TRBD1 (5 bases). From germline, CDR1 is ENHRY and CDR2 SYGVKD. V lost 4 bases and J lost 6, with 22 bases in between. CDR3 length equals 16 residues.